A selection of T cell receptor beta chains follows, all from one sample in a study of cytomegalovirus exposure and HLA in healthy donors. TCRdb's copy holds only in-frame clones and misses some; the assay was immunoSEQ multiplex PCR. Of 160,000 or so clones in the sample, approximately 88% are singletons; the top ten hold roughly 1.4%. The sample taken for sequencing was PBMCs. These receptors were taken from a woman aged 18-29 years in good health and CMV-seronegative. Both conserved end residues are part of each CDR3. The order of the fields is J gene, V gene, CDR3 protein.

TRBJ2-2,TRBV29-1,CSEIGANTGELFF
TRBJ1-5,TRBV6-1,CASSERGSNQPQHF
TRBJ1-4,TRBV5-1,CASSPGQITTNEKLFF
TRBJ1-5,TRBV6-5,CASSFTGGQPQHF
TRBJ2-5,TRBV7-6,CASSHTGWLETQYF
TRBJ2-7,TRBV28,CASSLRGISYEQYF
TRBJ1-6,TRBV4-1,CASSQGMMGRHNSPLHF
TRBJ1-5,TRBV5-1,CASSSGRGALFNQPQHF
TRBJ1-5,TRBV30,CAWSASGAQPQHF
TRBJ1-1,TRBV5-1,CASRRDRDPNTEAFF
TRBJ2-7,TRBV7-9,CSSSPFSGQLSYEQYF
TRBJ1-1,TRBV30,CAWSVRSSTEAFF
TRBJ2-2,TRBV6-6,CASSPGTGGRTGELFF
TRBJ1-1,TRBV6-1,CASTQAREAFF
TRBJ2-1,TRBV10-3,CATSGTGGYNEQFF
TRBJ1-1,TRBV5-4,CASSLDRAGTEAFF
TRBJ2-6,TRBV30,CAWSVQRYTRSGANVLTF
TRBJ1-2,TRBV6-1,CASSDMDLVF
TRBJ1-2,TRBV10-3,CAISAGTGGRVYGYTF
TRBJ1-2,TRBV19,CASSSWDRGTDGYTF
TRBJ2-3,TRBV4-1,CASSRRHRGATDTQYF
TRBJ1-1,TRBV7-9,CASRQGWTEAFF
TRBJ2-3,TRBV29-1,CSVEAASGGTDTQYF
TRBJ1-2,TRBV5-6,CASSFTGAGYTF
TRBJ2-3,TRBV6-5,CASSLAGGTDTQYF
TRBJ2-7,TRBV29-1,CSVDGTGGSYEQYF
TRBJ1-1,TRBV28,CASSDAGGLIEAFF
TRBJ2-5,TRBV11-3,CASSLGRGSETQYF
TRBJ1-1,TRBV7-9,CASSLRENTEAFF
TRBJ1-1,TRBV29-1,CSVAMGSHTEAFF
TRBJ1-1,TRBV13,CASSLFRQGFAEAFF
TRBJ2-1,TRBV6-4,CASSDSGGGLNEQFF
TRBJ1-1,TRBV5-1,CASSYPDRMNTEAFF
TRBJ1-2,TRBV6-1,CASSEPLTGGDYGYTF
TRBJ1-3,TRBV13,CASSRQDVSHTIYF
TRBJ2-5,TRBV29-1,CSVDPPGGQETQYF
TRBJ1-2,TRBV4-1,CASSQGILTANYGYTF
.,TRBV30,CAWSGQGYEQYF
TRBJ2-1,TRBV18,CASSPRQGALYNEQFF
TRBJ1-1,TRBV19,CASSIDLWGPNTEAFF
TRBJ1-5,TRBV28,CAPQLTQQGENQPQHF